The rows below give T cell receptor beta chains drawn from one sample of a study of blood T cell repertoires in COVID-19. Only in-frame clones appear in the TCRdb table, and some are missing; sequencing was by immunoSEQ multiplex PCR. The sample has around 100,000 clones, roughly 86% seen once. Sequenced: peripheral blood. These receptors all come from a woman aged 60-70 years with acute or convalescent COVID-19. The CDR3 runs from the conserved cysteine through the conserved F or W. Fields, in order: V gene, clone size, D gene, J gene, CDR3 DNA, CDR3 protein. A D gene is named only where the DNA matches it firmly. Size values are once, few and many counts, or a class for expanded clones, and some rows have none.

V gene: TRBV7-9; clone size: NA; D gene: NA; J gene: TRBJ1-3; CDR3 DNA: TGTGCCAGCAAAGCCTCCTCTGGAAACACCATATATTTT; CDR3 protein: CASKASSGNTIYF
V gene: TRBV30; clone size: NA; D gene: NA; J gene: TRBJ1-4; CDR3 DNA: TGTGCCTGGAGTGTACCATTGCCGGTTGGGAGAACTAATGAAAAACTGTTTTTT; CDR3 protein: CAWSVPLPVGRTNEKLFF
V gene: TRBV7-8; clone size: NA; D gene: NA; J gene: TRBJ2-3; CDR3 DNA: TGTGCCAGCAGCTTAGGAATGGCCGGCACAGATACGCAGTATTTT; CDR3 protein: CASSLGMAGTDTQYF
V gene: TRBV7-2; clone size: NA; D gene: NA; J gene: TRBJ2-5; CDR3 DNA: TGTGCCAGCAGCCAAGGGGGGGGACGAGATGAGACCCAGTACTTC; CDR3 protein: CASSQGGGRDETQYF
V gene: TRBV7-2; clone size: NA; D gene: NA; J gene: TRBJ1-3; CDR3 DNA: TGTGCCAGCAGCTTAGGTCCGGGGAACTCTGGAAACACCATATATTTT; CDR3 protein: CASSLGPGNSGNTIYF
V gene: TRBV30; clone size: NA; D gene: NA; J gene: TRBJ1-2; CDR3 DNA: TGTGCCTGGAGTCAAAGCGGACTTCGGGGCTACACCTTC; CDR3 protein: CAWSQSGLRGYTF
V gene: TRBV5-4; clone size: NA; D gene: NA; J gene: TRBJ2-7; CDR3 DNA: TGTGCCAGCAGCCCATCTTCGGGAGAACGCGAGCAGTACTTC; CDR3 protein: CASSPSSGEREQYF
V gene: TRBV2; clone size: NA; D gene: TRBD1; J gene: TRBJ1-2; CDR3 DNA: TGTGCCAGCAGTGAGAGGGGGCCGAACTATGGCTACACCTTC; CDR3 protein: CASSERGPNYGYTF
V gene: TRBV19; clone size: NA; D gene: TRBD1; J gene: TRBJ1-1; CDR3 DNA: TGTGCCAGTAGCCGGACAGGGCCGAACACTGAAGCTTTCTTT; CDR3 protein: CASSRTGPNTEAFF
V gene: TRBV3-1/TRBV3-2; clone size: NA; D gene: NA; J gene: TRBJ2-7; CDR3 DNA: TGTGCCAGCAGCTACCAGGGTTCCGAGCAGTACTTC; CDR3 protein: CASSYQGSEQYF
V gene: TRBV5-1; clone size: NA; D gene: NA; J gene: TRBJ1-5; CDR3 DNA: TGCGCCAGCAGCCCCAACAGGATACATAGCAATCAGCCCCAGCATTTT; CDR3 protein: CASSPNRIHSNQPQHF
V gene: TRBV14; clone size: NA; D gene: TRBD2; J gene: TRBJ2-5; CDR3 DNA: TGTGCCAGCAGCCAGGGTAGCGGGCCACTTCAAGAGACCCAGTACTTC; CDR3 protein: CASSQGSGPLQETQYF
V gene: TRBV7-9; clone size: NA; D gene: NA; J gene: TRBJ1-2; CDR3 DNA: TGTGCCAGCAGCTCCGGAGGAGGGGGCTACACCTTC; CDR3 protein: CASSSGGGGYTF
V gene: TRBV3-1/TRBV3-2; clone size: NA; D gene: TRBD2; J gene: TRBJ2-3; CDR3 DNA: TGTGCCAGCAGCCAAGATCCGGCGGGGGTCACAGATACGCAGTATTTT; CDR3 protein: CASSQDPAGVTDTQYF
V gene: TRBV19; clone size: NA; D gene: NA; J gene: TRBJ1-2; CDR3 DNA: TGTGCCAGTAGCGCTACAGGGCGAAGTGGCTACACCTTC; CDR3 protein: CASSATGRSGYTF
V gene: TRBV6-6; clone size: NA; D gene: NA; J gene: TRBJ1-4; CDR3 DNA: TGTGCCAGCAGCGGACAGCTGAATGAAAAACTGTTTTTT; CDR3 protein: CASSGQLNEKLFF
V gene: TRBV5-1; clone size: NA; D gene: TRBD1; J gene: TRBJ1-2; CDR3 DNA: TGCGCCAGCAGCCCGGGACAGTCCTATGGCTACACCTTC; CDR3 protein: CASSPGQSYGYTF
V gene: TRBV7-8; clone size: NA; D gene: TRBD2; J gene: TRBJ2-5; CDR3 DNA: TGTGCCAGCAGCTGGGCTAGCGGGAGGAGGGAGACCCAGTACTTC; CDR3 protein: CASSWASGRRETQYF
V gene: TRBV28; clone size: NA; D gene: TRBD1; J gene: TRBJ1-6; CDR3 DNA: TGTGCCACAGCATCCGACAGGGCCATCAATTCACCCCTCCACTTT; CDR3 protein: CATASDRAINSPLHF
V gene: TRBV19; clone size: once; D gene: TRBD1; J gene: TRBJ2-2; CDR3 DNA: TGTGCCAGTAGAGGGGACAGGGCCAGCACCGGGGAGCTGTTTTTT; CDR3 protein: CASRGDRASTGELFF
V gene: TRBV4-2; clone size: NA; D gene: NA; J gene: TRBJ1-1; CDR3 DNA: TGTGCCAGCAGCCAAGTGGGAGTGGGCACTGAAGCTTTCTTT; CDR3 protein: CASSQVGVGTEAFF
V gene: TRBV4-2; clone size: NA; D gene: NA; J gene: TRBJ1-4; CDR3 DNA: TGTGCCAGCAGCCTCCAGGTAGGGAGGGTGGGCGAAAAACTGTTTTTT; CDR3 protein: CASSLQVGRVGEKLFF
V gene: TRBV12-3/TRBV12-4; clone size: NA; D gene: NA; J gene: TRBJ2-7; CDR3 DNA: TGTGCCAGACAGGGTTCGGGCTACGAGCAGTACTTC; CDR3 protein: CARQGSGYEQYF
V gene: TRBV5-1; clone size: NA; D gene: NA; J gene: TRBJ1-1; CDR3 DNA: TGCGCCAGCAGCTTGGTTCAGGGAGGCACTGAAGCTTTCTTT; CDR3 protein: CASSLVQGGTEAFF
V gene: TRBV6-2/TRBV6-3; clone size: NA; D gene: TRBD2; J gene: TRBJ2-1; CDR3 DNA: TGTGCCAGCAGTTATCTTAGCGGGCCGAGCTCCTACAATGAGCAGTTCTTC; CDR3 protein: CASSYLSGPSSYNEQFF
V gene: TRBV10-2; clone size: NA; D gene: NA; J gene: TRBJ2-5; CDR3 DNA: TGCGCCAGCAGTGACTCAAGACTAAACCAAGAGACCCAGTACTTC; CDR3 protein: CASSDSRLNQETQYF
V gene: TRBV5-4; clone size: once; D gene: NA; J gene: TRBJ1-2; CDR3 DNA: TGTGCCAGCAGCTCCGGACAGACAGGCTATGGCTACACCTTC; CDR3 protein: CASSSGQTGYGYTF
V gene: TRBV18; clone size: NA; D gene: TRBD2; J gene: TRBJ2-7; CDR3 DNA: TGTGCCAGCTCACCACGGGGAGGGGTTTACGAGCAGTACTTC; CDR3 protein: CASSPRGGVYEQYF
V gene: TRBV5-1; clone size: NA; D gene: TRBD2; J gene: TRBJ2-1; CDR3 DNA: TGCGCCAGCAGACCTATAGCGGGAGGTAATGAGCAGTTCTTC; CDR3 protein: CASRPIAGGNEQFF
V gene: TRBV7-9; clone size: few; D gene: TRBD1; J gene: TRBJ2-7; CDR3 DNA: TGTGCCAGCAGCATGACAGGGGTAGAAGGCGAGCAGTACTTC; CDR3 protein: CASSMTGVEGEQYF
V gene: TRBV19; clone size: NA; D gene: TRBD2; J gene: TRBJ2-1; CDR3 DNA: TGTGCCAGTAGTAGCCTACGAGGCGCGGGAGTCTACAATGAGCAGTTCTTC; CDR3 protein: CASSSLRGAGVYNEQFF
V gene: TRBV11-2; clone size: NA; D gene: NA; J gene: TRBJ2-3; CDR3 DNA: TGTGCCAGCAGCTTAGGGTCGTTCAGAGATACGCAGTATTTT; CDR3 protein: CASSLGSFRDTQYF